The clone carrying this TCR beta chain was picked up one time. The sample is drawn from a study of T cell responses to AZD1222 COVID-19 vaccine. CDR1 and CDR2 from the germline V gene are MNHNS and SASEGT. V was cut by 1 base and J by 2 bases, with 14 bases left in between. The CDR3 runs to 16 residues. Sequencing used immunoSEQ multiplex PCR; TCRdb keeps in-frame clones, though not all of them. The sample holds 95,000 to 100,000 clones, about nine tenths seen once. The receptor comes from an adult in good health. This sequence joins TRBV6-1 and TRBJ1-2; D may be TRBD1 (5 bases). The sample was peripheral blood, taken on day 0 of AZD1222 vaccination. The CDR3 region has the DNA TGTGCCAGCAGTGAAGTGGTGCTACCAGGGAACTATGGCTACACCTTC. It is translated as CASSEVVLPGNYGYTF.